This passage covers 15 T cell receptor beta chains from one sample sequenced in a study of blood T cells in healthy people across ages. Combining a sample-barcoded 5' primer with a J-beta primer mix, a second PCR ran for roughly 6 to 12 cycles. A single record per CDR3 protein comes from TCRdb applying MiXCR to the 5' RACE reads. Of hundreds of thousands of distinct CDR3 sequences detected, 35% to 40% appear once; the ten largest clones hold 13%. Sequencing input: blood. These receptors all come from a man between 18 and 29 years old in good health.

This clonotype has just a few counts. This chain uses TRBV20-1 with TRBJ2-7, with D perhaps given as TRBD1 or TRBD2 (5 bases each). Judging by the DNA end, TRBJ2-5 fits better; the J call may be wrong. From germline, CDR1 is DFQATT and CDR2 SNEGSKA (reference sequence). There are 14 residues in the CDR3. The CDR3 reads CSARDTGTQETQYF. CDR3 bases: TGCAGTGCTAGAGATACGGGGACCCAAGAGACCCAGTACTTC.

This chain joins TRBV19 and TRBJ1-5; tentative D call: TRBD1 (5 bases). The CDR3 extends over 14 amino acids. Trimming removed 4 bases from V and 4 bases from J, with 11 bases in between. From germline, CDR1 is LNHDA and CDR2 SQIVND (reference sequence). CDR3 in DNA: TGTGCCAGTAGTACGTCCTCAGGGAATCAGCCCCAGCATTTT. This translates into CASSTSSGNQPQHF.

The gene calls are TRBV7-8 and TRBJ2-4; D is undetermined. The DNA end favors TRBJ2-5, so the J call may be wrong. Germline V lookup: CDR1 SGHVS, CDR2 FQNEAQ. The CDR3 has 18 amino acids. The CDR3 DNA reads TGTGCCAGCAGTCTCAATGGGCAGATAAAGTCGACTCAAGAGACCCAGTACTTC. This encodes CASSLNGQIKSTQETQYF.

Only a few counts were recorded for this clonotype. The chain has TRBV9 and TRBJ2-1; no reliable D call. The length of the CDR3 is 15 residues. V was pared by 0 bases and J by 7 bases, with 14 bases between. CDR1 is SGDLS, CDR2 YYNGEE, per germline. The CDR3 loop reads CASSVVARLPNEQFF. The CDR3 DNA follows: TGTGCCAGCAGCGTAGTGGCCAGGCTCCCAAATGAGCAGTTCTTC. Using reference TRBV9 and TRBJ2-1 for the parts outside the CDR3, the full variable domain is DSGVTQTPKHLITATGQRVTLRCSPRSGDLSVYWYQQSLDQGLQFLIQYYNGEERAKGNILERFSAQQFPDLHSELNLSSLELGDSALYFCASSVVARLPNEQFFGPGTRLTVL.

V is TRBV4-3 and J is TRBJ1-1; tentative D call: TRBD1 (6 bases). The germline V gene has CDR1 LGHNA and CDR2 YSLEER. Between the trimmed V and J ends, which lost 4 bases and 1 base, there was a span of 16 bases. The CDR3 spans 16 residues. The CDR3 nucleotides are TGCGCCAGCAGCCTCTATTACAGGGTGGCGAACACTGAAGCTTTCTTT. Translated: CASSLYYRVANTEAFF.

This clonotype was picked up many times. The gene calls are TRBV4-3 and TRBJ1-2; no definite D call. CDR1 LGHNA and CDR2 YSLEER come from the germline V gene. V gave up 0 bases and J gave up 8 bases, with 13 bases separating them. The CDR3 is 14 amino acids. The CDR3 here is CASSQDGAHRGYTF. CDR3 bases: TGCGCCAGCAGCCAAGATGGAGCCCATAGGGGCTACACCTTC.

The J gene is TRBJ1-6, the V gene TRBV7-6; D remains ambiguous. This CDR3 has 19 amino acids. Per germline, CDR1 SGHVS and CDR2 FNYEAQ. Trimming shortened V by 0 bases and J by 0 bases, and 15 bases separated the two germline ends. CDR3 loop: CASSLAAFQGSSYNSPLHF. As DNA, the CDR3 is TGTGCCAGCAGCTTAGCGGCATTCCAAGGGAGCTCCTATAATTCACCCCTCCACTTT.

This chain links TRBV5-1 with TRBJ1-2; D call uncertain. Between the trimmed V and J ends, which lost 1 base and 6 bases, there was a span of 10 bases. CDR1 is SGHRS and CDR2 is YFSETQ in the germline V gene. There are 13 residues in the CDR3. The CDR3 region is CASSLTGEDGYTF. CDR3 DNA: TGCGCCAGCAGCTTGACCGGGGAAGATGGCTACACCTTC.

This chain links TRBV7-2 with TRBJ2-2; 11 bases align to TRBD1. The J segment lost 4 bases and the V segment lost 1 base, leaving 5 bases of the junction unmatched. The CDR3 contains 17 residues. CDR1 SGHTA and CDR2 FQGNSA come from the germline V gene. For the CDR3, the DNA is TGTGCCAGCAGCTTAGGCATGGGACAGGGGGGCACCGGGGAGCTGTTTTTT. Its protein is CASSLGMGQGGTGELFF.

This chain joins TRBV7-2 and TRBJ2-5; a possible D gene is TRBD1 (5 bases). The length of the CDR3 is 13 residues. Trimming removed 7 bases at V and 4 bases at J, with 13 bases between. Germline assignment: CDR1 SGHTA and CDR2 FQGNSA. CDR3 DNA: TGTGCCAGCAAGAGCCCAGACAGAGAGACCCAGTACTTC. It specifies CASKSPDRETQYF.

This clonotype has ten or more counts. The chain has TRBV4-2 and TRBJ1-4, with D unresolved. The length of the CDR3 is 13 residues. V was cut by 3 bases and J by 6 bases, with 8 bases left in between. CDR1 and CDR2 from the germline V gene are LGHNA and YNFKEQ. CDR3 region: CASSQSTDEKLFF. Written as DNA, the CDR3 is TGTGCCAGCAGCCAGTCCACGGATGAAAAACTGTTTTTT.

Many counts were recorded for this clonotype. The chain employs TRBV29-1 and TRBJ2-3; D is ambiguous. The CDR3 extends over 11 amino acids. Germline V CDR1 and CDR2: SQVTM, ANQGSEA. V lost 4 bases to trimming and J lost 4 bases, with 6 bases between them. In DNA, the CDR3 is TGCAGCGTTGTCCCCCCAGATACGCAGTATTTT. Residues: CSVVPPDTQYF.

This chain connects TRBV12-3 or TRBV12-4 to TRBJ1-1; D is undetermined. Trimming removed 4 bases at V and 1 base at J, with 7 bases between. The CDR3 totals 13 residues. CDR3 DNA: TGTGCCAGCAGTTCCCACCCGAACACTGAAGCTTTCTTT. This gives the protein CASSSHPNTEAFF.

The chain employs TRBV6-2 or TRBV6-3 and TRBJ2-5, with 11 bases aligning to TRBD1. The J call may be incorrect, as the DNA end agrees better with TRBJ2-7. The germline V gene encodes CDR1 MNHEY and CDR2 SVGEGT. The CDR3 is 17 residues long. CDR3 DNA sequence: TGTGCCAGCAGTACCACCTCCGGGACAGGGGGTTTGTACGAGCAGTACTTC. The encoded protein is CASSTTSGTGGLYEQYF.

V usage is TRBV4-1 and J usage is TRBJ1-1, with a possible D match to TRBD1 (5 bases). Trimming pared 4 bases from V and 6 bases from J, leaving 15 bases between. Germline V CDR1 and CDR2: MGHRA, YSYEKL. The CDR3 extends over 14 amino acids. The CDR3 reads CASSPRDGRSEAFF. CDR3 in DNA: TGCGCCAGCAGCCCCCGGGACGGACGATCTGAAGCTTTCTTT.